What follows are 17 T cell receptor beta chains derived from one specimen sequenced in a study of identical twins. TCRdb processed the 5' RACE reads anew with MiXCR; each CDR3 protein has one entry. The sample yields about 240,000 distinct CDR3 sequences, about 10% seen once. Sequenced: memory T cells sorted from blood. Receptors originate from a man in his fifties in good health.

Worth noting for this clonotype: A much larger clone is a single base away; this may be a read error. This chain connects TRBV25-1 to TRBJ2-5, with D perhaps matching TRBD1 (6 bases). Deletions cut 4 bases from V and 1 base from J, with 16 bases between. The CDR3 sequence is 16 residues long. Germline-derived CDR1 and CDR2 are MGHDK and SYGVNS. CDR3 residues: CASSGGNRAPQETQYF. The CDR3 nucleotides are TGTGCCAGCAGTGGAGGAAACAGGGCCCCCCAAGAGACCCAGTACTTC.

The CDR3 bases are TGTGCCTGGAGTGCGGGACAGTACGAGCAGTACTTC. This gives the protein CAWSAGQYEQYF. The V call is TRBV30, the J call TRBJ2-7; 7 positions agree with TRBD1. V shed 1 base, J shed 4 bases, and the junction held 1 base outside the gene matches. Germline V gives CDR1 GTSNPN, CDR2 SVGIG (reference sequence). The CDR3 is 12 amino acids.

This clonotype was counted only a few times. The rearrangement uses TRBV9 and TRBJ2-7; 10 bases match TRBD1. J lost 6 bases, V lost 0 bases, and 3 bases had no gene match. Germline CDR1 is SGDLS and CDR2 is YYNGEE. The CDR3 covers 14 residues. CDR3 in DNA: TGTGCCAGCAGCGTAGGACAGGGGGCGAGCGAGCAGTACTTC. It codes for CASSVGQGASEQYF. Drawing the rest from reference TRBV9 and TRBJ2-7, the complete variable domain is DSGVTQTPKHLITATGQRVTLRCSPRSGDLSVYWYQQSLDQGLQFLIQYYNGEERAKGNILERFSAQQFPDLHSELNLSSLELGDSALYFCASSVGQGASEQYFGPGTRLTVT.

This clonotype was seen a handful of times. This chain connects TRBV3-1 to TRBJ2-7; TRBD2 agrees at 7 bases. CDR1 is LGHDT, CDR2 YNNKEL, per germline (reference sequence). This CDR3 spans 16 amino acids. V trimming: 1 base; J trimming: 3 bases; junction bases outside the gene matches: 9. The CDR3 reads CASSQAKWGGFYEQYF. As DNA, the CDR3 is TGTGCCAGCAGCCAAGCTAAGTGGGGAGGGTTCTACGAGCAGTACTTC.

This clonotype was observed many times. This CDR3 is CASSLLKMEDTQYF. For the CDR3, the DNA is TGTGCCAGCAGCCTCCTAAAAATGGAAGATACGCAGTATTTT. The gene calls are TRBV7-9 and TRBJ2-3; unclear D gene. V was cut by 5 bases and J by 5 bases, with 14 bases left in between. Germline V CDR1 and CDR2: SEHNR, FQNEAQ (reference sequence). The CDR3 covers 14 residues.

This clonotype was counted only a few times. The chain carries TRBV7-9 and TRBJ2-7; D is unresolved. This CDR3 has 13 amino acids. CDR1 and CDR2 from the germline V gene are SEHNR and FQNEAQ (reference sequence). Trimming stripped 5 bases from V and 4 bases from J, with 12 bases between. DNA for the CDR3: TGTGCCAGCAGCCCCCCCTCGAGATACGAGCAGTACTTC. Translating it yields CASSPPSRYEQYF.

V usage is TRBV7-2 and J usage is TRBJ1-1, with D unclear. Deletions cut 6 bases from V and 0 bases from J, with 11 bases between. From germline, CDR1 is SGHTA and CDR2 FQGNSA. This CDR3 region has 14 residues. The DNA for the CDR3 is TGTGCCAGCAGTCGTTCCAGATTGAACACTGAAGCTTTCTTT. Amino acid sequence: CASSRSRLNTEAFF. Full variable domain (remainder filled in from reference TRBV7-2 and TRBJ1-1): GAGVSQSPSNKVTEKGKDVELRCDPISGHTALYWYRQSLGQGLEFLIYFQGNSAPDKSGLPSDRFSAERTGGSVSTLTIQRTQQEDSAVYLCASSRSRLNTEAFFGQGTRLTVV.

Ten or more counts support this clonotype. The rearrangement joins TRBV28 to TRBJ2-3; D possibly uses TRBD1 or TRBD2 (5 bases each). Trimming took off 4 bases at V and 2 bases at J, with 13 bases between the two ends. This CDR3 is built from 15 residues. Germline-derived CDR1 and CDR2 are MDHEN and SYDVKM. CDR3 nucleotide sequence: TGTGCCAGCAGTTCCTCGGGACGGATCACAGATACGCAGTATTTT. As protein: CASSSSGRITDTQYF.

This clonotype was seen more than once but under ten times. Since a much larger clone is just one base distant, this may be a read error. The rearrangement links TRBV9 to TRBJ1-1; 7 positions agree with TRBD1. The CDR3 extends over 13 amino acids. The junction had 1 base not matched to a gene; V was cut back by 2 bases and J by 3 bases. The germline V gene encodes CDR1 SGDLS and CDR2 YYNGEE. DNA for the CDR3: TGTGCCAGCAGCGTCAGGGGGGACACTGAAGCTTTCTTT. It translates to CASSVRGDTEAFF.

This clonotype was detected ten times or more. V and J are TRBV4-1 and TRBJ1-6, with a possible D match to TRBD1 (6 bases). Germline CDR1 reads MGHRA; CDR2 reads YSYEKL. The CDR3 is 15 residues long. The germline V and J ends were trimmed by 3 bases and 7 bases, with 13 bases remaining between them. The CDR3 DNA reads TGCGCCAGCAGCCACCCAGGGGTCAAGAATTCACCCCTCCACTTT. Amino acids: CASSHPGVKNSPLHF.

This clonotype came up many times. The chain combines TRBV5-1 with TRBJ2-1; 7 nucleotides match TRBD1. The V gene end was trimmed by 3 bases and the J gene end by 6 bases; junction bases not matched to a gene: 9. The CDR3 length is 15 residues. Germline loops: CDR1 SGHRS, CDR2 YFSETQ. CDR3 residues: CASSWGMGQSNEQFF. CDR3 bases: TGCGCCAGCAGCTGGGGGATGGGACAGAGCAATGAGCAGTTCTTC.

The chain uses TRBV5-4 and TRBJ2-5, with TRBD1 matching over 7 bases. Germline V CDR1 and CDR2: SGHNT, YYREEE (reference sequence). V dropped 0 bases and J dropped 1; count of bases not matched to a gene: 3. The CDR3 extends over 15 amino acids. The CDR3 nucleotides read TGTGCCAGCAGCTTGGACAGGGGAACCCAAGAGACCCAGTACTTC. This sequence encodes CASSLDRGTQETQYF.

The sample holds many counts of this clonotype. V gene TRBV28 combines with J gene TRBJ2-2; 8 bases are shared with TRBD1. This CDR3 has 15 residues. Germline CDR1 reads MDHEN; CDR2 reads SYDVKM. The trim removed 3 bases at V and 6 bases at J, leaving 6 bases unmatched. CDR3 loop: CASSFDRGAAGELFF. CDR3 in DNA: TGTGCCAGCAGTTTTGACAGGGGAGCCGCCGGGGAGCTGTTTTTT.

The chain combines TRBV27 with TRBJ2-3, with D hard to call. CDR1 MNHEY and CDR2 SMNVEV come from the germline V gene (reference sequence). V lost 4 bases and J lost 4, with 9 bases in between. This CDR3 has 13 residues. CDR3 residues: CASSSLTPDTQYF. Written as DNA, the CDR3 is TGTGCCAGCAGTTCATTAACCCCAGATACGCAGTATTTT.

In this sample, this clonotype turned up a few times. This chain uses TRBV5-1 with TRBJ2-5; tentative D call: TRBD2 (5 bases). V lost 2 bases, J lost 4 bases, and 21 bases lay in between. The CDR3 is made up of 17 amino acids. Germline CDR1 SGHRS, CDR2 YFSETQ. Written as DNA, the CDR3 is TGCGCCAGCAGCTTAGTGAGTCACGGGCTCGGAGGAGAGACCCAGTACTTC. It encodes CASSLVSHGLGGETQYF.

The J gene is TRBJ2-3, the V gene TRBV5-1; 8 bases are a match to TRBD2. V lost 3 bases and J lost 1; bases outside the gene matches: 4. This CDR3 has 15 residues. CDR1 and CDR2 (germline): SGHRS, YFSETQ. In DNA form, the CDR3 reads TGCGCCAGCAGCTCCGTGCGGGGGGGCACAGATACGCAGTATTTT. This encodes CASSSVRGGTDTQYF.

The J gene is TRBJ1-2, the V gene TRBV7-9; D might be TRBD1 (5 bases). The CDR3 spans 15 residues. V lost 3 bases to trimming and J lost 3 bases, with 14 bases between them. Germline V gene lookup returns CDR1 SEHNR and CDR2 FQNEAQ (reference sequence). The CDR3 protein is CASSFRGSSDYGYTF. CDR3 DNA: TGTGCCAGCAGCTTTCGGGGGAGCTCGGACTATGGCTACACCTTC.